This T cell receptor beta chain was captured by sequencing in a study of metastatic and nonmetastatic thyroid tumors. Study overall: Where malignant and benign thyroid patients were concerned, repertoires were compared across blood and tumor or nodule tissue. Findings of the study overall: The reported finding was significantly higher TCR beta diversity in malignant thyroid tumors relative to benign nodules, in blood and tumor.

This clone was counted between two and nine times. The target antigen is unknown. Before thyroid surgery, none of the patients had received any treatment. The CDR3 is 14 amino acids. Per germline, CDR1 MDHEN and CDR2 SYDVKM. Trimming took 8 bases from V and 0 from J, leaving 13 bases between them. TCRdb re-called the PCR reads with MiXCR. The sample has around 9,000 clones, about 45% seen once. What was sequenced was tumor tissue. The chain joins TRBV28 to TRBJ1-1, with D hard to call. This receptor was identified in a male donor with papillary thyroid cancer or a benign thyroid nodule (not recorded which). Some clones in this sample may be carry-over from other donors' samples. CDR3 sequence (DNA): TGTGCCAGCGGCCTTGCGGGCTTGAACACTGAAGCTTTCTTT. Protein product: CASGLAGLNTEAFF.